This TCR beta chain was profiled in a study of CD8+ T cells in alopecia areata. General observations from the study: More clonal than normal scalp was lesional scalp, particularly alopecia totalis/universalis. Patients showed less clear TCR sequence sharing than mice, possibly partly because of HLA diversity. Alphabeta T cells residing in normal skin are also sequenced in scalp samples.

With regard to this clone: Its specificity is unknown.

The V gene lost 8 bases and the J gene lost 4 bases, with 14 bases spanning the gap. CDR1 is LNHNV and CDR2 is YYDKDF in the germline V gene (reference sequence). CDR3 length: 14 residues. cDNA prepared by RNA extraction and subsequent reverse transcription served as the template for sequencing. Clones were sequenced by immunoSEQ multiplex PCR, and TCRdb holds only the in-frame ones, with some missing. This sample has around 190,000 clones; about 56% occur once, and the top ten carry 4% to 6%. CD4+ and CD8+ T cells were sorted from PBMCs stained for CD3, CD4 and CD8. The TCR sequence derives from a human donor in good health. This sequence joins TRBV15 and TRBJ2-2, with D perhaps matching TRBD1 or TRBD2 (5 bases each). Material for sequencing was CD8+ T cells sorted from blood. CDR3 region: CATRRDGATGELFF. The CDR3 DNA reads TGTGCCACCCGCCGGGACGGGGCCACCGGGGAGCTGTTTTTT.